The source of this TCR beta chain is a study of blood T cell repertoires in COVID-19. About the research overall: From the United States, Italy and Spain came samples of acute and convalescent COVID-19. T cells, B-cell-depleted T cells, or PBMCs provided the cDNA or gDNA that served as material.

In the authors' methods: Estimation of nucleated cell counts relied on the amplification of reference gene primers. Profiled with immunoSEQ multiplex PCR; TCRdb holds only in-frame clones, not every one. From that table come the V and J calls and clone size; the DNA was used to work out D and trimming. The sample includes roughly 57,000 clones, 85% to 95% of them seen just once. The sequenced sample was peripheral blood. This TCR was sampled from a human donor in a cohort sampled during active COVID-19.

The DNA for the CDR3 is TGTGCCAGCAGCACTACCGTTGGCAGTAGGATGAACACTGAAGCTTTCTTT. It encodes CASSTTVGSRMNTEAFF. The chain has TRBV13 and TRBJ1-1; D not resolved. V was trimmed by 5 bases and J by 0 bases, leaving 19 bases between them. There are 17 residues in the CDR3. Germline V gives CDR1 PRHDT, CDR2 FYEKMQ (reference sequence).